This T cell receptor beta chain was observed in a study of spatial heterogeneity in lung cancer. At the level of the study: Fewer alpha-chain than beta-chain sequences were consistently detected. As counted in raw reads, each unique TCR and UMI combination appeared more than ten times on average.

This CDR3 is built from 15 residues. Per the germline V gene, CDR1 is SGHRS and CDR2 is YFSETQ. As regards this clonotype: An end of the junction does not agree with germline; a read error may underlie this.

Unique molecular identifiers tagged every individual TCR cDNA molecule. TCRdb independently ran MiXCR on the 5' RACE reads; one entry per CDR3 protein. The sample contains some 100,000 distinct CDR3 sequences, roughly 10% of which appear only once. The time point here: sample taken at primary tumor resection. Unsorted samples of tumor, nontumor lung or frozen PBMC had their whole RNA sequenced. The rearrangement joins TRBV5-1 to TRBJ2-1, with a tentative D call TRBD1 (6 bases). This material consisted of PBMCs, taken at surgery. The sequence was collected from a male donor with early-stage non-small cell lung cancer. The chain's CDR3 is CTSSLDSGVYNEQFF. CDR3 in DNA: TGCACCAGCAGCTTGGACAGCGGAGTCTACAATGAGCAGTTCTTC.